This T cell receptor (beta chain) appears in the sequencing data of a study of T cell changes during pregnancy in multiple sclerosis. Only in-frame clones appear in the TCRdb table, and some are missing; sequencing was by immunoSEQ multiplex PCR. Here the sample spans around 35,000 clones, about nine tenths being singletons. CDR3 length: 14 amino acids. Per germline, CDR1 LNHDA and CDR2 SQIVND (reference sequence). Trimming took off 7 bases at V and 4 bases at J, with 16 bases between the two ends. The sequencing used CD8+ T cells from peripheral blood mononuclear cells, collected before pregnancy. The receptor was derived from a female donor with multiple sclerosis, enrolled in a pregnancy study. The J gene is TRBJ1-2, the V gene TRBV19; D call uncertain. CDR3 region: CASTEAGSGYGYTF. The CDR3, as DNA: TGTGCCAGTACTGAGGCGGGGAGTGGCTATGGCTACACCTTC.